These 19 T cell receptor beta chains came from one sample sequenced in a study of blood T cells in healthy people across ages. The second PCR ran roughly 6 to 11 cycles with a sample-barcoded 5' primer and J-beta primers. TCRdb processed the 5' RACE reads anew with MiXCR; each CDR3 protein has one entry. In the table there are 800,000 to 1,300,000 distinct CDR3 sequences, approximately 25% of which are singletons. These data were likewise used in another study, on T cells of mothers and their children.

Material for sequencing was blood. The receptors originated from a girl aged 2 to 9 in good health.

The V call is TRBV28, the J call TRBJ2-5; 8 bases are shared with TRBD1. Losses at the gene ends were 7 bases for V and 11 bases for J; bases not matched to a gene: 12. The CDR3 covers 13 residues. Germline V lookup: CDR1 MDHEN, CDR2 SYDVKM. The CDR3 DNA reads TGTGCCAGCATCTCCCAGGGGGCTAGGGAGCAGTACTTC. Translated: CASISQGAREQYF.

The chain links TRBV20-1 to TRBJ2-3, with 9 positions matching TRBD2. The junction had 8 bases not matched to a gene; V was cut back by 6 bases and J by 4 bases. Per the germline V gene, CDR1 is DFQATT and CDR2 is SNEGSKA (reference sequence). The CDR3 has 14 residues. The CDR3 sequence: CSASSGRLPDTQYF. CDR3 coding DNA: TGCAGTGCCAGTAGCGGGAGACTTCCAGATACGCAGTATTTT.

This clonotype occurred a few times. The V call is TRBV29-1, the J call TRBJ2-3; tentatively, D is TRBD2 (6 bases). The CDR3 loop spans 15 amino acids. V lost 0 bases and J 5 bases, leaving 15 bases between the germline ends. From germline, CDR1 is SQVTM and CDR2 ANQGSEA. CDR3 in amino acids: CSVEEGGTIGDTQYF. The CDR3 DNA reads as TGCAGCGTTGAAGAGGGGGGTACAATCGGAGATACGCAGTATTTT.

The CDR3 sequence: CASRRGAEQYF. The CDR3 region has the DNA TGTGCTTCGCGTAGGGGGGCCGAGCAGTACTTC. The V and J genes are TRBV7-9 and TRBJ2-7, with D tentatively TRBD1 or TRBD2 (6 bases each). Germline values: CDR1 SEHNR, CDR2 FQNEAQ (reference sequence). This CDR3 is 11 amino acids long.

The V and J genes are TRBV7-3 and TRBJ2-2; 7 bases agree with TRBD1. CDR1 and CDR2 (germline): SGHTA, FQGTGA. CDR3 length: 16 residues. The junction had 6 bases not matched to a gene; V was cut back by 5 bases and J by 0 bases. As DNA, the CDR3 is TGTGCCAGCAGCCAACAGGGGCCCGCGAACACCGGGGAGCTGTTTTTT. Protein sequence: CASSQQGPANTGELFF.

CDR3 nucleotide sequence: TGTGCCACCAGTCGCAGAATATGGGATTCACCCCTCCACTTT. As protein: CATSRRIWDSPLHF. The V and J genes are TRBV15 and TRBJ1-6; D remains unclear. V was shortened by 6 bases and J by 8 bases, with 14 bases between the two germline ends. Germline-derived CDR1 and CDR2 are LNHNV and YYDKDF (reference sequence). The CDR3 is made up of 14 amino acids.

The chain employs TRBV27 and TRBJ2-1, with D maybe TRBD1 (6 bases). The J call could be wrong; TRBJ2-5 is a better fit for the DNA end. CDR3 length equals 14 residues. Germline V CDR1 and CDR2: MNHEY, SMNVEV (reference sequence). The CDR3: CASRGQGIPETQYF. The CDR3 DNA is TGTGCCAGCAGAGGTCAGGGGATACCAGAGACCCAGTACTTC.

The J gene is TRBJ1-2, the V gene TRBV11-3, with no clear D. CDR1 SGHNT and CDR2 YENEEA come from the germline V gene. There are 16 residues in the CDR3. The V end lost 1 base, the J end lost 4 bases, and 16 bases lay between the germline ends. The CDR3 sequence is CASSLGRIWPAYGYTF. The CDR3 nucleotides are TGTGCCAGCAGCTTAGGAAGGATATGGCCTGCCTATGGCTACACCTTC.

About this clonotype itself: One end of the junction does not line up with germline, which may come from a read error. The chain has TRBV24-1 and TRBJ2-5, with D perhaps TRBD2 (6 bases). CDR3 length: 13 residues. Per germline, CDR1 KGHDR and CDR2 SFDVKD. In DNA form, the CDR3 reads TGTGCCACCAGTGATTTGAACCGGGAGACCCAATACTTC. It codes for CATSDLNRETQYF.

This clonotype was seen more than once but under ten times. The CDR3 coding sequence is TGTGCCAGCAGTTTCCGGGGATATATCACCGGGGAGCTGTTTTTT. It yields the protein CASSFRGYITGELFF. This chain uses TRBV28 with TRBJ2-2; a weak D match, TRBD2 (5 bases). Trimming took off 3 bases at V and 4 bases at J, with 12 bases between the two ends. The germline V gene encodes CDR1 MDHEN and CDR2 SYDVKM. There are 15 residues in the CDR3.

The CDR3 region has the DNA TGCAGCGTTGCGATCGCGGGGAAACTGTTTTTT. Its translation is CSVAIAGKLFF. The rearrangement links TRBV29-1 to TRBJ1-4; D gene unclear. The germline gives CDR1 SQVTM, CDR2 ANQGSEA. The germline V and J ends were trimmed by 4 bases and 11 bases, with 11 bases remaining between them. The length of the CDR3 is 11 residues.

There are a few counts of this clonotype. The V and J genes are TRBV6-1 and TRBJ1-1; perhaps TRBD1 as D (6 bases). The CDR3 has 16 residues. Germline V lookup: CDR1 MNHNS, CDR2 SASEGT. V lost 6 bases and J 0 bases, leaving 17 bases between the germline ends. The CDR3 coding sequence is TGTGCCAGCAGCTTCGGGGGCTCCCAAATGAACACTGAAGCTTTCTTT. It codes for CASSFGGSQMNTEAFF.

This chain links TRBV28 with TRBJ1-2, with TRBD1 matching 7 bases. The CDR3 contains 15 residues. CDR1 and CDR2 from the germline V gene are MDHEN and SYDVKM. Losses at the gene ends were 5 bases for V and 8 bases for J; bases not matched to a gene: 14. The CDR3 sequence: CASSEPGMTGLGYTF. Here the CDR3 DNA reads TGTGCCAGCAGTGAGCCCGGGATGACAGGGTTGGGCTACACCTTC.

The chain couples TRBV12-3 or TRBV12-4 to TRBJ2-5; D remains ambiguous. The J call may be faulty, since TRBJ2-1 better matches the DNA end. The CDR3 spans 13 residues. The CDR3 bases are TGTGCCAGCAGTTTGTTTTCATTGGCTGAGCAGTTCTTC. Translation gives CASSLFSLAEQFF.

The sample holds a few counts of this clonotype. This chain joins TRBV12-3 or TRBV12-4 and TRBJ2-1, with 7 bases matching TRBD2. J lost 8 bases, V lost 6 bases, and 7 bases had no gene match. The CDR3 has 13 amino acids. The CDR3 DNA is TGTGCCAGCAGCCTCACTAGCGTCGATGAGCAGTTCTTC. Translating gives CASSLTSVDEQFF.

The V and J genes are TRBV11-2 and TRBJ1-2; no clear D. The CDR3 is 16 residues long. With 4 bases removed from V and 3 bases from J, the gap between germline ends came to 18 bases. Germline V gene sequence: CDR1 SGHAT, CDR2 FQNNGV. CDR3 DNA sequence: TGTGCCAGCAGCTCTCCCCAGGTCGGGGAGTACTATGGCTACACCTTC. It specifies CASSSPQVGEYYGYTF.

This sequence joins TRBV12-3 or TRBV12-4 and TRBJ2-6, with 8 nucleotides matching TRBD2. This CDR3 spans 17 amino acids. V trimming: 6 bases; J trimming: 0 bases; junction bases outside the gene matches: 7. This CDR3 is CASRPGLGNSGANVLTF. As DNA, the CDR3 is TGTGCCAGCAGACCGGGACTAGGCAACTCTGGGGCCAACGTCCTGACTTTC.

The chain recombines TRBV11-1 with TRBJ2-7; 15 nucleotides line up with TRBD2. Trimming cost V 5 bases and J 0 bases; bases outside gene matches: 14. Germline CDR1 and CDR2: SGHAT and FQDESV (reference sequence). The CDR3 has 20 residues. CDR3 loop: CASSPYPGLAGGLSSYEQYF. The CDR3 nucleotides read TGTGCCAGCAGCCCTTATCCGGGACTAGCGGGAGGCCTCAGCTCCTACGAGCAGTACTTC.

This rearrangement joins TRBV12-3 or TRBV12-4 to TRBJ1-1, with a possible D match to TRBD1 (5 bases). The CDR3 has 13 residues. The ends were cut back, 5 bases at V and 5 bases at J, with 12 bases in the middle. In DNA, the CDR3 is TGTGCCAGCAGTCACTTGGGGGGGACTGAAGCTTTCTTT. Translating it yields CASSHLGGTEAFF.